These T cell receptor beta chains were read from a single sample in a study of T cells in Graves' hyperthyroidism and ophthalmopathy. TCRdb analysed the multiplex PCR reads with MiXCR anew, one entry per CDR3 protein. The table includes around 690,000 distinct CDR3 sequences, about a fifth detected once. The sample comprised blood. The receptors were gathered from a man aged 25 to 40 with Graves' ophthalmopathy. Each CDR3 is given with its conserved first and last residue. The D gene is left open where the match is weak. Expanded clones are given a class, and other clones once, few, many or no size at all.

j_call: TRBJ2-5; clone_size: few; v_call: TRBV2; d_call: -; cdr3_aa: CASSQWRSPQETQYF; cdr3_nt: TGTGCCAGCAGTCAGTGGCGGAGTCCCCAAGAGACCCAGTACTTC
j_call: TRBJ2-1; clone_size: -; v_call: TRBV6-2/TRBV6-3; d_call: TRBD2; cdr3_aa: CASSPWLAGGSWGEQFF; cdr3_nt: TGTGCCAGCAGCCCCTGGCTAGCGGGAGGGAGTTGGGGTGAGCAGTTCTTC
j_call: TRBJ2-3; clone_size: few; v_call: TRBV27; d_call: -; cdr3_aa: CARTRDTQYF; cdr3_nt: TGTGCCAGAACAAGAGATACGCAGTATTTT
j_call: TRBJ2-7; clone_size: many; v_call: TRBV10-3; d_call: -; cdr3_aa: CAISESGPPYEQYF; cdr3_nt: TGTGCCATCAGTGAGTCAGGACCTCCCTACGAGCAGTACTTC
j_call: TRBJ2-2; clone_size: many; v_call: TRBV11-2; d_call: -; cdr3_aa: CASRPRTAPTRAGELFF; cdr3_nt: TGTGCCAGCAGACCCCGAACGGCCCCGACGAGGGCCGGGGAGCTGTTTTTT
j_call: TRBJ1-5; clone_size: few; v_call: TRBV6-2/TRBV6-3; d_call: TRBD1; cdr3_aa: CASSYARRTGLRSNQPQHF; cdr3_nt: TGTGCCAGCAGTTACGCCCGCCGGACAGGGCTTAGAAGCAATCAGCCCCAGCATTTT
j_call: TRBJ2-1; clone_size: -; v_call: TRBV28; d_call: TRBD1; cdr3_aa: CASSPLGDRGSYNEQFF; cdr3_nt: TGTGCCAGCAGTCCGCTGGGAGACAGGGGGTCCTACAATGAGCAGTTCTTC
j_call: TRBJ2-1; clone_size: -; v_call: TRBV5-8; d_call: -; cdr3_aa: CASSLVRAALSYNEQFF; cdr3_nt: TGTGCCAGCAGCTTGGTCAGGGCCGCCTTATCCTACAATGAGCAGTTCTTC
j_call: TRBJ1-1; clone_size: -; v_call: TRBV12-3/TRBV12-4; d_call: TRBD1; cdr3_aa: CASSRVRDRSTEAFF; cdr3_nt: TGTGCCAGCAGCCGAGTCCGGGACAGGAGTACTGAAGCTTTCTTT
j_call: TRBJ2-1; clone_size: few; v_call: TRBV28; d_call: TRBD2; cdr3_aa: CASSFWTSGYNEQFF; cdr3_nt: TGTGCCAGCAGTTTCTGGACTAGCGGTTACAATGAGCAGTTCTTC
j_call: TRBJ2-7; clone_size: many; v_call: TRBV18; d_call: TRBD1; cdr3_aa: CASSDRDRGLYEQYF; cdr3_nt: TGTGCCAGCTCAGACCGGGACAGGGGTCTCTACGAGCAGTACTTC
j_call: TRBJ2-7; clone_size: few; v_call: TRBV20-1; d_call: TRBD2; cdr3_aa: CSARVLAGNYEQYF; cdr3_nt: TGCAGTGCTAGAGTACTAGCGGGGAACTACGAGCAGTACTTC
j_call: TRBJ2-2; clone_size: few; v_call: TRBV27; d_call: TRBD2; cdr3_aa: CASSPRTSGTGELFF; cdr3_nt: TGTGCCAGCAGTCCCCGGACTAGCGGTACCGGGGAGCTGTTTTTT
j_call: TRBJ2-7; clone_size: -; v_call: TRBV6-2/TRBV6-3; d_call: -; cdr3_aa: CARGTIAFSYEQYF; cdr3_nt: TGTGCCAGGGGAACTATAGCGTTTTCCTACGAGCAGTACTTC
j_call: TRBJ1-5; clone_size: many; v_call: TRBV2; d_call: TRBD1; cdr3_aa: CASSDDRGASNQPQHF; cdr3_nt: TGTGCCAGCAGTGATGACAGGGGTGCTAGCAATCAGCCCCAGCATTTT
j_call: TRBJ1-4; clone_size: -; v_call: TRBV29-1; d_call: TRBD1; cdr3_aa: CSVFRGLDEKLFF; cdr3_nt: TGCAGCGTTTTCAGGGGGCTGGATGAAAAACTGTTTTTT
j_call: TRBJ2-1; clone_size: -; v_call: TRBV27; d_call: TRBD2; cdr3_aa: CASSRTRTHNEQFF; cdr3_nt: TGTGCCAGCAGTCGGACTAGGACGCACAATGAGCAGTTCTTC
j_call: TRBJ2-2; clone_size: few; v_call: TRBV20-1; d_call: -; cdr3_aa: CSADPRMHTGELFF; cdr3_nt: TGCAGTGCGGACCCAAGGATGCACACCGGGGAGCTGTTTTTT
j_call: TRBJ2-2; clone_size: -; v_call: TRBV20-1; d_call: TRBD2; cdr3_aa: CSALAGGTGELFF; cdr3_nt: TGCAGTGCTTTAGCGGGAGGAACCGGGGAGCTGTTTTTT
j_call: TRBJ2-5; clone_size: many; v_call: TRBV7-9; d_call: -; cdr3_aa: CASSFQATYQETQYF; cdr3_nt: TGTGCCAGCAGCTTCCAGGCAACGTACCAAGAGACCCAGTACTTC
j_call: TRBJ1-5; clone_size: -; v_call: TRBV24-1; d_call: TRBD1; cdr3_aa: CATSEQGPPGPQHF; cdr3_nt: TGTGCCACCAGTGAACAGGGGCCACCTGGACCCCAGCATTTT
j_call: TRBJ2-1; clone_size: -; v_call: TRBV15; d_call: -; cdr3_aa: CATSRDISGVNEQFF; cdr3_nt: TGTGCCACCAGCAGAGATATTAGTGGGGTCAATGAGCAGTTCTTC
j_call: TRBJ2-4; clone_size: -; v_call: TRBV29-1; d_call: TRBD1; cdr3_aa: CSVEGDRGGGNIQYF; cdr3_nt: TGCAGCGTTGAAGGGGACAGGGGGGGCGGAAACATTCAGTACTTC
j_call: TRBJ2-7; clone_size: many; v_call: TRBV24-1; d_call: TRBD1; cdr3_aa: CATSENLPGQGEIEQYF; cdr3_nt: TGTGCCACCAGTGAGAATCTCCCGGGACAGGGGGAAATCGAGCAGTACTTC
j_call: TRBJ2-1; clone_size: many; v_call: TRBV5-1; d_call: -; cdr3_aa: CASSLAPEYNEQFF; cdr3_nt: TGCGCCAGCAGCTTGGCACCGGAGTACAATGAGCAGTTCTTC
j_call: TRBJ1-5; clone_size: few; v_call: TRBV18; d_call: -; cdr3_aa: CASSWGLNNQPQHF; cdr3_nt: TGTGCCAGCTCATGGGGGCTGAACAATCAGCCCCAGCATTTT
j_call: TRBJ1-6; clone_size: few; v_call: TRBV3-1; d_call: -; cdr3_aa: CASSQGAAMRGYNSPLHF; cdr3_nt: TGTGCCAGCAGCCAGGGCGCCGCTATGAGAGGGTATAATTCACCCCTCCACTTT
j_call: TRBJ2-7; clone_size: -; v_call: TRBV27; d_call: -; cdr3_aa: CASSSLGGHPYEQYF; cdr3_nt: TGTGCCAGCAGTTCCCTCGGGGGGCACCCCTACGAGCAGTACTTC
j_call: TRBJ2-5; clone_size: -; v_call: TRBV27; d_call: -; cdr3_aa: CASQPRPGYKTQYF; cdr3_nt: TGTGCCAGTCAACCCCGTCCCGGTTACAAGACCCAGTACTTC
j_call: TRBJ1-1; clone_size: few; v_call: TRBV19; d_call: TRBD1; cdr3_aa: CASTQGQRNTEAFF; cdr3_nt: TGTGCCAGTACTCAGGGACAGCGGAACACTGAAGCTTTCTTT
j_call: TRBJ2-5; clone_size: -; v_call: TRBV27; d_call: -; cdr3_aa: CASSLNQGRRETQYF; cdr3_nt: TGTGCCAGCAGTTTAAATCAGGGGCGCAGGGAGACCCAGTACTTC
j_call: TRBJ1-2; clone_size: -; v_call: TRBV5-5; d_call: -; cdr3_aa: CASSPIQGLSPNYGYTF; cdr3_nt: TGTGCCAGCAGCCCGATCCAAGGCCTCAGCCCTAATTATGGCTACACCTTC
j_call: TRBJ1-2; clone_size: -; v_call: TRBV7-9; d_call: TRBD1; cdr3_aa: CASSLIGTGVGYTF; cdr3_nt: TGTGCCAGCAGCTTAATCGGGACAGGGGTTGGCTACACCTTC
j_call: TRBJ2-7; clone_size: -; v_call: TRBV28; d_call: -; cdr3_aa: CASSSLGIYEQYF; cdr3_nt: TGTGCCAGCAGCTCATTGGGAATCTACGAGCAGTACTTC
j_call: TRBJ1-2; clone_size: many; v_call: TRBV5-4; d_call: -; cdr3_aa: CASSLDKAISGYTF; cdr3_nt: TGTGCCAGCAGCTTGGACAAGGCCATTTCTGGCTACACCTTC
j_call: TRBJ1-5; clone_size: many; v_call: TRBV5-1; d_call: TRBD1; cdr3_aa: CASSASGTGNQPQHF; cdr3_nt: TGCGCCAGCAGCGCCTCGGGGACAGGCAATCAGCCCCAGCATTTT
j_call: TRBJ2-7; clone_size: -; v_call: TRBV20-1; d_call: TRBD2; cdr3_aa: CSARLAGVFSYEQYF; cdr3_nt: TGCAGTGCTAGACTAGCGGGAGTTTTTTCCTACGAGCAGTACTTC
j_call: TRBJ2-3; clone_size: few; v_call: TRBV28; d_call: TRBD2; cdr3_aa: CASSSGTSLATQYF; cdr3_nt: TGTGCCAGCAGTTCCGGGACTAGCTTGGCTACGCAGTATTTT
j_call: TRBJ1-4; clone_size: -; v_call: TRBV5-6; d_call: TRBD1; cdr3_aa: CASSSYGTGGEKLFF; cdr3_nt: TGTGCCAGCAGCTCCTACGGGACAGGGGGGGAAAAACTGTTTTTT
j_call: TRBJ1-1; clone_size: -; v_call: TRBV7-2; d_call: -; cdr3_aa: CASSRDTGYTEAFF; cdr3_nt: TGTGCCAGCAGCCGCGACACGGGTTACACTGAAGCTTTCTTT